The following is a T cell receptor beta chain sequence with its context. The antigen is not known. The data were produced by immunoSEQ multiplex PCR, yet TCRdb's version contains in-frame clones alone and is incomplete. The profile covers about 16,000 clones, with approximately 70% appearing a single time and under 6% taken by the ten largest. The sample belongs to a study of high-grade serous ovarian cancer treatment subgroups. Turning to the study itself: Each sample yielded on average roughly 7,000 unique TCR beta rearrangements from around 14,000 reads.

The germline V gene has CDR1 MNHNS and CDR2 SASEGT. V was clipped by 3 bases and J by 1 base, with 6 bases between them. The CDR3 contains 13 residues. Study findings and constraints: Only CDR3 was analyzed; CDR1 and CDR2 were not.

Tumor samples were taken before definitive surgery or chemotherapy. Specimen: tumor tissue. This clonotype was obtained from a human donor with high-grade serous ovarian cancer. The chain couples TRBV6-1 to TRBJ1-1; no firm D call. CDR3 coding DNA: TGTGCCAGCAGTGAGGTACAGAACACTGAAGCTTTCTTT. It encodes CASSEVQNTEAFF.